Sequencing of this TCR beta chain was carried out in a study of technical replicates of blood from a few donors. CDR1 and CDR2 (germline): SGHRS, YFSETQ. The V segment lost 3 bases and the J segment 1 base; nucleotides outside the gene matches: 7. This CDR3 is built from 15 residues. Profiled with immunoSEQ multiplex PCR; TCRdb holds only in-frame clones, not every one. The sample shows around 65,000 clones, approximately 89% of them seen only once. This clone has a single count. The J gene is TRBJ2-7, the V gene TRBV5-1; 7 bases are a match to TRBD2. The sequenced sample was PBMCs. This TCR derives from a human donor in good health. Some clones in this sample may be carry-over from other donors' samples. The CDR3 DNA follows: TGCGCCAGCAGCTCGAGGGCTAGCGGATCCTACGAGCAGTACTTC. Translation: CASSSRASGSYEQYF.